This record covers a single T cell receptor beta chain. There is no known antigen for this receptor. The sample holds no much larger clone one base away, and base qualities are not on file. This sample stems from a study of shared clonotypes between healthy human individuals (dated by TCRdb to about 2020). As for the study more broadly: A few men and two women, aged 18 to 49 years, made up the cohort. Blood TCR repertoires of about five healthy adults were deeply sequenced to estimate repertoire size and the extent of clonotype sharing between individuals. Each donor's leukapheresis produced roughly between roughly 0.85 and 9.5 billion PBMCs. For each donor, CD4 naive and CD4 memory were each given three plates, CD8 naive was given two plates, and CD8 memory was given one plate. To increase sequencing depth and limit assay-specific biases, TCR repertoire library preparation and sequencing were carried out by different laboratories using diverse techniques. What the work shows at the level of the full study, not this receptor alone: Sampling was limited to blood, and TCR repertoires in tissue likely differ from TCR repertoires in blood. Higher generation probabilities were observed for clonotypes shared by all four sorted-subset donors than for non-shared clonotypes. Sharing across a few donors was observed for around 4.8% of naive CD4, 3% to 3.5% of naive CD8, 2% to 2.5% of memory CD4, and over 0.3% of memory CD8 clonotypes. Based on pairwise subsampling, the degree of clonotype sharing among donors was expected to be affected by sequencing depth. The genetic and exposure-history diversity represented was limited by the small number of donors. Naive subsets generally had larger estimated clonotype richness than memory subsets. Rarefaction of sorted-subset datasets indicated incomplete sequencing despite the large sequencing depth.

The donors were healthy, HIV-negative adults with no recently reported acute infections or vaccinations. Every donor was a Caucasian adult residing in Nashville, Tennessee, USA. CD4+ T cells were enriched by magnetic negative selection; naive cells were then positively selected on CD45RA, and the negative fraction formed the memory subset. After blood collection by leukapheresis, PBMCs were isolated using Ficoll-Histopaque density gradient centrifugation and then cryopreserved in the vapor phase of liquid nitrogen. Purity and quantity of every magnetically sorted T cell population were checked by analytical flow cytometry. From each sorted fraction, genomic DNA was isolated and quantified by UV absorbance on a Nanodrop 2000c. The CDR3, cysteine through phenylalanine, is 16 amino acids long. Only the CDR3 portion is preserved as DNA: 48 bases, with reading frame beginning at the first base. Per the germline V gene, SGHTA is the CDR1 and FQGNSA is the CDR2. At the junction V is shortened by 1 base and J by 3 bases; bases outside the gene matches: 7.

Using the deep immunoSEQ assay, multiplex PCR amplified TCR CDR3 regions from genomic DNA. Extracted genomic DNA from each cell subset was distributed evenly across all wells of several immunoSEQ 96-well plates, and each plate was treated as a replicate. Each replicate PCR for sorted subsets received around 200 ng genomic DNA, equal to about 30,000 T cell genomes. Purified libraries were measured with a Qubit 3.0 fluorometer, size-checked on a Bioanalyzer 2100, and measured again with the KAPA Library Quantification kit. Every immunoSEQ 96-well plate was sequenced on a separate single-read 150-cycle Illumina NextSeq 550 flow cell. Per the original workflow: Because only junctional sequences without quality scores were contained in the immunoSEQ output, filtering matching that applied to full-length reads could not be performed. To assign V/J genes and CDR3, sequences were annotated against IMGT germline references using PyIR, a Python wrapper for IgBLAST v1.9. Reads with weak V/J assignments (E-value above 1e-6), missing CDR3, stop codons, out-of-frame junctions, or ambiguous translated residues were removed. A V3J clonotype was defined by an identical inferred V gene, J gene, and CDR3 amino acid sequence. Percentage overlap between repertoires was calculated by dividing the number of shared unique clonotypes by the size of the smaller repertoire. Three approaches were used to assess repertoire richness: RTK rarefaction, the Chao1 estimator, and Recon v2.1 estimates of unobserved clonotypes. OLGA was used to compute generation probabilities for all TCRbeta clonotypes that the gDNA method yielded from a handful of donors. This is the immuneACCESS table as TCRdb keeps it, with only in-frame sequences that have V and J called. A part of the clones is gone; compared with another copy, unresolved V genes explain less than half, and the rest is unexplained. V and J calls and clone size follow that table, whereas D and trimming were derived from the DNA. For this sample the table gives some 1 million clones, of which more than 60% were detected only once. The ten top clones hold roughly 1.5% of the sample.

This receptor was obtained from a man aged 18 to 30 in good health. Sequences were obtained from memory CD4+ T cells sorted from blood. The cell subset or site label, as the study defines it: CD45RA-negative fraction. The chain uses TRBV7-2 and TRBJ2-7, with 9 junctional bases fitting TRBD2. The CDR3 protein sequence reads: CASSLGSGRTIYEQYF. The DNA is as follows: TGTGCCAGCAGCTTAGGTAGCGGGAGAACGATCTACGAGCAGTACTTC.